This is a list of T cell receptor beta chains from one sample in a study of shared clonotypes between healthy human individuals. The assay was immunoSEQ multiplex PCR, and TCRdb's table has in-frame clones only and misses some. Among hundreds of thousands of clones listed, 90% to 95% were seen once. Sequencing input: naive CD8+ T cells sorted from blood. The receptor source for this set is a man aged 30 to 39 in good health. CDR3s include the opening cysteine and the closing phenylalanine or tryptophan. The D gene is left open where the match is weak. Only some rows state a clone size, as once, few, many or a class for expanded clones.

D gene,clone size,J gene,V gene,CDR3 protein,CDR3 DNA
TRBD1,-,TRBJ2-3,TRBV11-2,CASSWTGPSTDTQYF,TGTGCCAGCAGCTGGACAGGGCCTAGCACAGATACGCAGTATTTT
TRBD1,-,TRBJ2-7,TRBV27,CASKKRGTGSYEQYF,TGTGCCAGCAAAAAAAGGGGGACAGGATCCTACGAGCAGTACTTC
TRBD1,few,TRBJ1-1,TRBV30,CAWSIIGQDTFF,TGTGCCTGGAGTATTATCGGACAGGACACTTTCTTT
TRBD1,-,TRBJ2-1,TRBV14,CASSRRPGQDYNEQFF,TGTGCCAGCAGCCGTAGGCCGGGACAGGATTACAATGAGCAGTTCTTC
-,-,TRBJ1-3,TRBV7-9,CASSPTGVSGNTIYF,TGTGCCAGCAGTCCCACAGGTGTCTCTGGAAACACCATATATTTT
TRBD1,once,TRBJ1-2,TRBV4-1,CASSQDPTGGLSNGYTF,TGCGCCAGCAGCCAAGATCCGACAGGGGGCCTTTCAAATGGCTACACCTTC
TRBD1,-,TRBJ2-4,TRBV28,CASSLDPGTAENIQYF,TGTGCCAGCAGTTTAGATCCCGGGACAGCGGAAAACATTCAGTACTTC
-,-,TRBJ2-1,TRBV7-6,CASSLDPETTLGDNEQFF,TGTGCCAGCAGCTTAGATCCTGAGACTACCTTAGGCGACAATGAGCAGTTCTTC
-,-,TRBJ1-4,TRBV12-2,CASRLVEGKLFF,TGTGCAAGTCGCTTAGTAGAAGGAAAACTGTTTTTT
-,-,TRBJ2-1,TRBV9,CASSVGKTLDNEQFF,TGTGCCAGCAGCGTAGGGAAGACTCTAGACAATGAGCAGTTCTTC
-,few,TRBJ2-7,TRBV4-1,CASSHRGDEQYF,TGCGCCAGCAGCCACAGAGGGGACGAGCAGTACTTC
TRBD2,-,TRBJ2-2,TRBV4-1,CASSQVTSGRAPTGELFF,TGCGCCAGCAGCCAAGTGACTAGCGGGAGGGCCCCCACCGGGGAGCTGTTTTTT
-,once,TRBJ2-1,TRBV7-9,CASSLGFGRTSNEQFF,TGTGCCAGCAGCTTAGGGTTTGGACGGACTTCTAATGAGCAGTTCTTC
-,-,TRBJ1-1,TRBV7-8,CASSLGYVTEAFF,TGTGCCAGCAGCTTAGGGTACGTTACTGAAGCTTTCTTT
-,-,TRBJ2-1,TRBV7-9,CASSLVRNNEQFF,TGTGCCAGCAGCTTAGTCAGAAACAATGAGCAGTTCTTC
-,-,TRBJ2-1,TRBV9,CASSTGGEQFF,TGTGCCAGCAGCACGGGTGGCGAGCAGTTCTTC
-,-,TRBJ1-4,TRBV28,CASRRARATGVEKLFF,TGTGCCAGCAGGCGCGCCCGGGCCACCGGTGTGGAAAAACTGTTTTTT
TRBD2,-,TRBJ2-7,TRBV5-1,CASSSGLVGSGEQYF,TGCGCCAGCAGCTCTGGACTAGTGGGGTCGGGCGAGCAGTACTTC
-,-,TRBJ2-7,TRBV29-1,CSVTEAGTYEQYF,TGCAGCGTTACGGAGGCAGGGACCTACGAGCAGTACTTC
-,-,TRBJ2-7,TRBV5-6,CASSFLVTGYEQYF,TGTGCCAGCAGCTTTTTGGTTACAGGTTACGAGCAGTACTTC
-,-,TRBJ2-1,TRBV28,CASSARDQPDNEQFF,TGTGCCAGCAGTGCCCGGGACCAACCAGACAATGAGCAGTTCTTC
-,-,TRBJ2-6,TRBV5-1,CASSLPFGTTGDSGANVLTF,TGCGCCAGCAGCTTGCCTTTCGGAACTACGGGGGACTCTGGGGCCAACGTCCTGACTTTC
TRBD1,-,TRBJ2-5,TRBV7-9,CASSSTDREETQYF,TGTGCCAGCAGTTCTACGGACAGGGAGGAGACCCAGTACTTC
-,-,TRBJ2-7,TRBV19,CASSIRQGYEQYF,TGTGCCAGTAGTATTCGCCAGGGGTACGAGCAGTACTTC
TRBD2,-,TRBJ2-1,TRBV7-9,CASSSLREGNNEQFF,TGTGCCAGCAGTTCCCTACGGGAGGGGAACAATGAGCAGTTCTTC